This TCR beta chain was found in a study of blood T cell repertoires in COVID-19. In the original analysis: Reference gene primer amplification in the assay estimated nucleated cell counts. The protocol was immunoSEQ multiplex PCR, while the TCRdb copy is restricted to in-frame clones and leaves out a portion. The DNA gave D and trimming, while V, J and clone size come from that table. The sample holds 300,000 to 450,000 clones, roughly 87% seen once. This CDR3 has 17 amino acids. CDR1 is KGHDR, CDR2 SFDVKD, per germline. V shed 4 bases and J 0 bases; nucleotides not matched to a gene: 7. This clone has more than one count but fewer than ten. Those who participated ranged in age from about 18 to 89 years and resided in about two dozen US areas. Allocation to cohorts depended on clinical history reported by the participants. What the recovered Cohort 3 donors had was two negative PCRs, clearance, or symptom resolution.

The clonotype originates from a young woman who had recovered from COVID-19. This rearrangement joins TRBV24-1 to TRBJ2-3; 9 positions match TRBD1. The sample comprised PBMCs or T cells enriched from blood (not recorded which). The CDR3 DNA sequence: TGTGCCACCAGTGACGTGACAGGGGGGACTAGCACAGATACGCAGTATTTT. It encodes CATSDVTGGTSTDTQYF.